These 17 T cell receptor beta chains were sequenced from one sample in a study of identifying expanded T cells in peripheral blood. The method was immunoSEQ multiplex PCR; TCRdb's version includes in-frame clones alone and lacks a portion of them. The sample lists approximately 90,000 clones, about 88% occurring once. The specimen was blood. These receptors all come from a person aged 18 to 75 in good health.

The genes are TRBV7-9 and TRBJ2-5, with no clear D. Germline CDR1 is SEHNR and CDR2 is FQNEAQ (reference sequence). CDR3 length equals 16 residues. The V and J ends lost 1 base and 1 base respectively, with 13 bases between them. CDR3 in DNA: TGTGCCAGCAGCTTAGTCCCGGACCCGTCCCAAGAGACCCAGTACTTC. The encoded protein is CASSLVPDPSQETQYF. Supplemented by reference TRBV7-9 and TRBJ2-5, the full variable domain reads DTGVSQNPRHKITKRGQNVTFRCDPISEHNRLYWYRQTLGQGPEFLTYFQNEAQLEKSRLLSDRFSAERPKGSFSTLEIQRTEQGDSAMYLCASSLVPDPSQETQYFGPGTRLLVL.

Only one count was recorded for this clone. V usage is TRBV7-2 and J usage is TRBJ2-7; 9 bases agree with TRBD1. Germline V lookup: CDR1 SGHTA, CDR2 FQGNSA. V trimming: 7 bases; J trimming: 5 bases; junction bases outside the gene matches: 21. This CDR3 region has 18 residues. CDR3 sequence (DNA): TGTGCCAGCACCTCAGGTCCTGGTAGAGGGGACAGGGCCGACGAGCAGTACTTC. Encoded protein: CASTSGPGRGDRADEQYF.

This sequence joins TRBV6-6 and TRBJ1-1; D may be TRBD1 (5 bases). The CDR3 runs to 11 residues. With 9 bases removed from V and 5 bases from J, the gap between germline ends came to 10 bases. Germline V CDR1 and CDR2: MNHNY, SVGAGI (reference sequence). The CDR3 protein is CASTWGTEAFF. Here the CDR3 DNA reads TGTGCCAGTACCTGGGGGACTGAAGCTTTCTTT.

This sequence joins TRBV19 and TRBJ2-7, with 10 bases lining up with TRBD2. This CDR3 is 18 amino acids long. The V segment lost 5 bases and the J segment 4 bases; nucleotides outside the gene matches: 17. CDR1 and CDR2 (germline): LNHDA, SQIVND (reference sequence). The CDR3 nucleotides are TGTGCCAGTAGTGGCCGGGGGTCTAGCGGGGGTACCAGGTACGAGCAGTACTTC. Translating it yields CASSGRGSSGGTRYEQYF.

The J gene is TRBJ2-7, the V gene TRBV6-6; D is uncertain. V lost 8 bases to trimming and J lost 6 bases, with 8 bases between them. Germline CDR1 is MNHNY and CDR2 is SVGAGI (reference sequence). The CDR3 loop spans 10 amino acids. The CDR3: CASGKREQYF. The CDR3 region has the DNA TGTGCCAGCGGGAAGCGCGAGCAGTACTTC.

This chain links TRBV2 with TRBJ2-7, with 9 bases matching TRBD1. The germline V gene has CDR1 SNHLY and CDR2 FYNNEI. V was clipped by 7 bases and J by 3 bases; unmatched bases: 7. This CDR3 spans 14 amino acids. Here the CDR3 DNA reads TGTGCCAGCACCAAAGGACAGGGGAACTACGAGCAGTACTTC. Its translation: CASTKGQGNYEQYF.

The chain employs TRBV13 and TRBJ2-4, with D uncertain. The CDR3 runs 15 residues. Germline-derived CDR1 and CDR2 are PRHDT and FYEKMQ (reference sequence). V was pared by 5 bases and J by 0 bases, with 11 bases between. DNA for the CDR3: TGTGCCAGCAGCCCGTCATGGTTAGCCAAAAACATTCAGTACTTC. It translates to CASSPSWLAKNIQYF.

The chain links TRBV7-2 to TRBJ2-5; a possible D gene is TRBD1 (5 bases). CDR1 SGHTA and CDR2 FQGNSA come from the germline V gene. CDR3 size: 16 residues. The V gene lost 1 base and the J gene lost 0 bases, with 12 bases spanning the gap. This chain's CDR3 is CASSLGGPLYQETQYF. The CDR3 DNA is TGTGCCAGCAGCTTAGGGGGCCCTTTGTACCAAGAGACCCAGTACTTC.

This sequence joins TRBV25-1 and TRBJ2-2; D gene uncertain. Germline V gene data show CDR1 as MGHDK and CDR2 as SYGVNS. Trimming left V 4 bases short and J 6 bases short, with 15 bases between. The CDR3 loop spans 15 amino acids. The CDR3 spells CASSADLGRSGELFF. CDR3 sequence (DNA): TGTGCCAGCAGTGCGGATCTGGGTCGATCCGGGGAGCTGTTTTTT.

The V call is TRBV7-2, the J call TRBJ1-2; no clear D. V was cut by 1 base and J by 8 bases, with 14 bases left in between. Germline V gene data show CDR1 as SGHTA and CDR2 as FQGNSA. The CDR3 spans 14 residues. The CDR3 here is CASSLGGSVAGYTF. The CDR3 DNA reads TGTGCCAGCAGCTTAGGTGGTTCGGTAGCGGGCTACACCTTC. The whole variable domain, remainder taken from reference TRBV7-2 and TRBJ1-2, is GAGVSQSPSNKVTEKGKDVELRCDPISGHTALYWYRQSLGQGLEFLIYFQGNSAPDKSGLPSDRFSAERTGGSVSTLTIQRTQQEDSAVYLCASSLGGSVAGYTFGSGTRLTVV.

The gene calls are TRBV19 and TRBJ2-7, with 9 bases fitting TRBD1. CDR3 length equals 14 residues. The ends lost 5 bases at V and 5 bases at J; junction bases unmatched: 7. CDR1 and CDR2 from the germline V gene are LNHDA and SQIVND (reference sequence). The CDR3 DNA follows: TGTGCCAGTAGTCCCGGGACAGGGCTAAACGAGCAGTACTTC. It translates to CASSPGTGLNEQYF.

The chain uses TRBV19 and TRBJ2-6; 7 nucleotides align to TRBD1. Unmatched junction bases numbered 3, after V lost 1 base and J lost 0 bases. The CDR3 is 17 amino acids. Germline assignment: CDR1 LNHDA and CDR2 SQIVND (reference sequence). CDR3 bases: TGTGCCAGTAGTATAGTCAGGGGGAACTCTGGGGCCAACGTCCTGACTTTC. This sequence encodes CASSIVRGNSGANVLTF.

The rearrangement links TRBV14 to TRBJ2-5, with D possibly matching TRBD1 (7 bases). Looked up from germline, CDR1 is SGHDN and CDR2 is FVKESK. The CDR3 is 15 residues long. The ends were cut back, 4 bases at V and 5 bases at J, with 17 bases in the middle. The CDR3 is CASSPSHRGGETQYF. CDR3 bases: TGTGCCAGCAGCCCATCTCACAGGGGAGGTGAGACCCAGTACTTC.

The chain uses TRBV30 and TRBJ1-5; possibly TRBD1 for D (6 bases). There are 14 residues in the CDR3. The V gene's germline CDR1 is GTSNPN and CDR2 SVGIG (reference sequence). V gave up 0 bases and J gave up 6 bases, with 12 bases separating them. CDR3 nucleotide sequence: TGTGCCTGGAGTGTATCAGGGGCCAGTCAGCCCCAGCATTTT. Amino acid sequence: CAWSVSGASQPQHF.

The V and J genes are TRBV29-1 and TRBJ2-6, with 9 bases that match TRBD1. The germline CDR1 and CDR2 sequences are SQVTM and ANQGSEA. J lost 2 bases, V lost 6 bases, and 2 bases had no gene match. This CDR3 region has 14 residues. CDR3 in DNA: TGCAGCGTGGGACAGGGCACTGGGGCCAACGTCCTGACTTTC. Residues: CSVGQGTGANVLTF.

The chain recombines TRBV6-4 with TRBJ2-3, with 7 bases matching TRBD1. CDR3 size: 16 residues. Germline V gene sequence: CDR1 MRHNA, CDR2 SNTAGT. V lost 2 bases to trimming and J lost 0 bases; unmatched junction nucleotides: 5. CDR3: CASSDIPGQSTDTQYF. The CDR3 region has the DNA TGTGCCAGCAGTGACATACCGGGACAGAGCACAGATACGCAGTATTTT.

The J gene is TRBJ2-3, the V gene TRBV7-2, with D possibly matching TRBD2 (7 bases). Trimming cost V 5 bases and J 8 bases, with 23 bases left between them. The germline V gene encodes CDR1 SGHTA and CDR2 FQGNSA. CDR3 length: 16 residues. The CDR3 loop is CASSDQGRGPRVTQYF. The CDR3 DNA sequence: TGTGCCAGCAGCGACCAGGGGCGGGGGCCCCGGGTTACGCAGTATTTT.